The next 3 T cell receptor beta chains were all read from a single sample in a study of blood T cell repertoires in COVID-19. Assay: immunoSEQ multiplex PCR; the TCRdb copy retains only in-frame clones and omits some. This table holds 80,000 or so clones, about 88% found once. The sequenced material came from peripheral blood. Every receptor here comes from a man aged 55-75 years with COVID-19, enrolled during active disease.

The rearrangement uses TRBV5-4 and TRBJ2-7; 7 bases agree with TRBD1. Looked up from germline, CDR1 is SGHNT and CDR2 is YYREEE (reference sequence). The CDR3 runs 12 residues. Losses at the gene ends were 4 bases for V and 4 bases for J; bases not matched to a gene: 2. The CDR3 DNA reads TGTGCCAGCAGCCAGACAGGGTACGAGCAGTACTTC. Its protein is CASSQTGYEQYF.

V usage is TRBV20-1 and J usage is TRBJ2-1, with 7 nucleotides matching TRBD2. The CDR3 is 15 amino acids. J gave up 1 base and V 3 bases, and 6 bases lay outside the gene matches. Germline V lookup: CDR1 DFQATT, CDR2 SNEGSKA (reference sequence). As DNA, the CDR3 is TGCAGTGCTAGTAGGGTAGCGGGTTCCTACAATGAGCAGTTCTTC. It encodes CSASRVAGSYNEQFF.

This clone came up once. The genes are TRBV24-1 and TRBJ1-4; the match to TRBD1 covers 8 bases. J gave up 5 bases and V 5 bases, and 9 bases lay outside the gene matches. CDR3 length: 16 residues. Per germline, CDR1 KGHDR and CDR2 SFDVKD. CDR3 bases: TGTGCCACCAGTGGCAAGACCGGGACAGGAAATGAAAAACTGTTTTTT. Translating it yields CATSGKTGTGNEKLFF.